The 25 T cell receptor beta chains listed next were all sequenced from one sample in a study of CD8+ T cells in alopecia areata. RNA was extracted and reverse transcribed into cDNA as the sequencing template. Produced via immunoSEQ multiplex PCR; TCRdb's table is partial and in-frame only. The data show about 180,000 clones, with roughly 65% seen just once and about 1.7% held by the top ten. The sample here was CD4+ T cells sorted from blood, taken at week 0. The receptors were gathered from a human donor with alopecia areata.

The V and J genes are TRBV30 and TRBJ2-3; D may be TRBD2 (6 bases). The CDR3 is 16 residues long. V lost 3 bases and J 6 bases, leaving 22 bases between the germline ends. CDR1 is GTSNPN, CDR2 SVGIG, per germline (reference sequence). CDR3 sequence: CAWSVGHAGSGDTQYF. The DNA for the CDR3 is TGTGCCTGGAGCGTGGGTCACGCGGGGTCTGGGGATACGCAGTATTTT.

The genes are TRBV30 and TRBJ1-5; 7 nucleotides align to TRBD1. The CDR3 extends over 15 amino acids. Unmatched junction bases numbered 8, after V lost 4 bases and J lost 2 bases. Germline V gives CDR1 GTSNPN, CDR2 SVGIG (reference sequence). CDR3 residues: CAWTLGGSRNQPQHF. The CDR3 nucleotides are TGTGCCTGGACCCTAGGGGGCTCACGCAATCAGCCCCAGCATTTT.

The chain joins TRBV10-3 to TRBJ2-5; TRBD2 might be the D (5 bases). The germline V gene encodes CDR1 ENHRY and CDR2 SYGVKD. V was shortened by 2 bases and J by 5 bases, with 12 bases between the two germline ends. CDR3 length: 14 residues. CDR3 protein: CAISEKASFETQYF. Written as DNA, the CDR3 is TGTGCCATCAGTGAGAAGGCTAGCTTCGAGACCCAGTACTTC.

This rearrangement joins TRBV29-1 to TRBJ1-1; the D gene is possibly TRBD1 (5 bases). Germline lookup yields CDR1 SQVTM and CDR2 ANQGSEA. The length of the CDR3 is 12 residues. The ends were cut back, 6 bases at V and 0 bases at J, with 8 bases in the middle. CDR3 nucleotide sequence: TGCAGCGTGACAGTCATGAACACTGAAGCTTTCTTT. This gives the protein CSVTVMNTEAFF.

The genes are TRBV2 and TRBJ1-4, with 7 positions matching TRBD1. J gave up 5 bases and V 7 bases, and 13 bases lay outside the gene matches. Germline V lookup: CDR1 SNHLY, CDR2 FYNNEI. The CDR3 consists of 16 residues. The CDR3 loop is CASTASMGQRNEKLFF. DNA of the CDR3: TGTGCCAGCACCGCCTCAATGGGACAGAGGAATGAAAAACTGTTTTTT.

As regards this clone: The sample contains more than one DNA sequence encoding this CDR3. CDR3 coding DNA: TGTGCCAGCAGCTTAGCGGGGGAGACCCAGTACTTC. It yields the protein CASSLAGETQYF. The chain recombines TRBV7-2 with TRBJ2-5; D not certain. V lost 0 bases and J lost 5, with 4 bases in between. CDR3 length equals 12 residues. CDR1 and CDR2 from the germline V gene are SGHTA and FQGNSA.

The J gene is TRBJ1-2, the V gene TRBV12-5, with TRBD1 matching 7 bases. Germline V gives CDR1 LGHNT, CDR2 FRNRAP. This CDR3 region has 15 residues. V shed 7 bases and J 6 bases; nucleotides not matched to a gene: 14. CDR3 sequence: CASARGSGTENGYTF. Written as DNA, the CDR3 is TGTGCTAGTGCCCGTGGCTCCGGGACAGAAAATGGCTACACCTTC.

A few counts support this clone. The chain is built from TRBV10-3 and TRBJ2-5; D unclear. Germline V lookup: CDR1 ENHRY, CDR2 SYGVKD. The CDR3 is 15 residues long. Deletions cut 7 bases from V and 9 bases from J, with 24 bases between. The CDR3 loop reads CAITSAAGQKGPQYF. Here the CDR3 DNA reads TGTGCCATCACCTCCGCGGCCGGGCAGAAAGGTCCCCAGTACTTC.

CDR3 nucleotides: TGTGCCTGGAGTGAAAGTTTCGGGGCTTTCTTT. Amino acid sequence: CAWSESFGAFF. V usage is TRBV30 and J usage is TRBJ1-1; D gene ambiguous. The CDR3 runs to 11 residues. The ends were cut back, 1 base at V and 11 bases at J, with 11 bases in the middle. Germline CDR1 and CDR2: GTSNPN and SVGIG (reference sequence).

The chain carries TRBV6-1 and TRBJ2-4; D is uncertain. This CDR3 comprises 14 residues. Germline assignment: CDR1 MNHNS and CDR2 SASEGT. V lost 11 bases and J 3 bases, leaving 17 bases between the germline ends. CDR3 region: CACEAKDGKNIQYF. DNA for the CDR3: TGTGCCTGCGAAGCTAAGGACGGCAAAAACATTCAGTACTTC.

This clone appeared a few times. This sequence joins TRBV27 and TRBJ1-1, with 8 positions matching TRBD1. This CDR3 is built from 14 residues. Germline-derived CDR1 and CDR2 are MNHEY and SMNVEV (reference sequence). The V gene end was trimmed by 2 bases and the J gene end by 5 bases; junction bases not matched to a gene: 4. The CDR3, as DNA: TGTGCCAGCAGTTTACAGGGGGCGCATACTGAAGCTTTCTTT. This sequence encodes CASSLQGAHTEAFF.

V usage is TRBV7-3 and J usage is TRBJ2-7; 8 bases fit TRBD1. Germline V CDR1 and CDR2: SGHTA, FQGTGA. J lost 6 bases, V lost 2 bases, and 9 bases had no gene match. The CDR3 loop spans 15 amino acids. The CDR3 bases are TGTGCCAGCAGCTTATACTCGGGACAGGACGCCGAGCAGTACTTC. Translation gives CASSLYSGQDAEQYF.

With regard to this clone: At one of its ends the junction is not consistent with the germline gene, which may arise from a read error. This rearrangement joins TRBV14 to TRBJ1-2; D unclear. CDR3 size: 11 residues. Germline assignment: CDR1 SGHDN and CDR2 FVKESK. The CDR3 spells CASSQWAEKCF. CDR3 in DNA: TGTGCCAGCAGCCAATGGGCAGAGAAGTGCTTC.

V usage is TRBV12-5 and J usage is TRBJ1-5; D not certain. V lost 7 bases and J 0 bases, leaving 13 bases between the germline ends. This CDR3 contains 15 residues. Germline CDR1 and CDR2: LGHNT and FRNRAP. CDR3 coding DNA: TGTGCTAGTGCCCTCGGGTCGCATAGCAATCAGCCCCAGCATTTT. Its translation: CASALGSHSNQPQHF.

V gene TRBV30 combines with J gene TRBJ1-2; no clear D. In germline, CDR1 is GTSNPN, CDR2 SVGIG (reference sequence). The CDR3 extends over 13 amino acids. V lost 5 bases, J lost 0 bases, and 10 bases lay in between. As DNA, the CDR3 is TGTGCCTGGTTCATGGCGACTAACTATGGCTACACCTTC. Its translation is CAWFMATNYGYTF.

The rearrangement links TRBV29-1 to TRBJ2-7; 9 bases line up with TRBD1. The germline V gene encodes CDR1 SQVTM and CDR2 ANQGSEA. This CDR3 is 13 amino acids long. The J segment lost 6 bases and the V segment lost 8 bases, leaving 11 bases of the junction unmatched. Here the CDR3 DNA reads TGCAGCATAATCCGGGACAGGGCCGGCGAGCAGTACTTC. This sequence encodes CSIIRDRAGEQYF.

This chain joins TRBV6-5 and TRBJ1-6, with TRBD1 as a possible D gene (5 bases). Germline CDR1 MNHEY, CDR2 SVGAGI. Trimming took 2 bases from V and 10 from J, leaving 12 bases between them. The CDR3 extends over 14 amino acids. CDR3 bases: TGTGCCAGCAGTTACGGGCAGGGATACTCACCCCTCCACTTT. Protein sequence: CASSYGQGYSPLHF.

This chain connects TRBV4-1 to TRBJ2-6; possible D gene TRBD2, 6 bases. Germline CDR1 is MGHRA and CDR2 is YSYEKL. The CDR3 is 17 amino acids. The V gene lost 5 bases and the J gene lost 0 bases, with 14 bases spanning the gap. Here the CDR3 DNA reads TGCGCCAGCAGCGACCCGCGGGGCCCCTCTGGGGCCAACGTCCTGACTTTC. Protein product: CASSDPRGPSGANVLTF.

V is TRBV5-1 and J is TRBJ2-6; D gene unclear. V was cut by 0 bases and J by 0 bases, with 4 bases left in between. Germline CDR1 SGHRS, CDR2 YFSETQ. This CDR3 comprises 15 residues. The CDR3: CASSLGYSGANVLTF. The CDR3 DNA follows: TGCGCCAGCAGCTTGGGATACTCTGGGGCCAACGTCCTGACTTTC.

The V call is TRBV11-2, the J call TRBJ1-2; D gene uncertain. This CDR3 has 12 residues. Germline V gene lookup returns CDR1 SGHAT and CDR2 FQNNGV. V gave up 5 bases and J gave up 5 bases, with 9 bases separating them. The CDR3 is CASSLSGYGYTF. Written as DNA, the CDR3 is TGTGCCAGCAGCCTTAGTGGATATGGCTACACCTTC. The full variable domain, rest sourced from reference TRBV11-2 and TRBJ1-2, is EAGVAQSPRYKIIEKRQSVAFWCNPISGHATLYWYQQILGQGPKLLIQFQNNGVVDDSQLPKDRFSAERLKGVDSTLKIQPAKLEDSAVYLCASSLSGYGYTFGSGTRLTVV.

This clone was found a few times. The chain links TRBV29-1 to TRBJ1-2; possible D gene TRBD1, 5 bases. The CDR3 consists of 16 residues. V was shortened by 6 bases and J by 4 bases, with 24 bases between the two germline ends. Germline V lookup: CDR1 SQVTM, CDR2 ANQGSEA. CDR3 in DNA: TGCAGCGTCGACTCAAGAAATCAGGGAGCGGTCTATGGCTACACCTTC. Translation: CSVDSRNQGAVYGYTF. Using reference TRBV29-1 and TRBJ1-2 for the parts outside the CDR3, the full variable domain is SAVISQKPSRDICQRGTSLTIQCQVDSQVTMMFWYRQQPGQSLTLIATANQGSEATYESGFVIDKFPISRPNLTFSTLTVSNMSPEDSSIYLCSVDSRNQGAVYGYTFGSGTRLTVV.

This clone was seen only once. This chain uses TRBV6-1 with TRBJ1-5; no definite D call. The germline V gene has CDR1 MNHNS and CDR2 SASEGT. The CDR3 spans 13 residues. V was shortened by 7 bases and J by 4 bases, with 11 bases between the two germline ends. The DNA of the CDR3 is TGTGCCAGCATGGAGGGATCTAATCAGCCCCAGCATTTT. Its protein is CASMEGSNQPQHF.

The V gene is TRBV4-1, the J gene TRBJ2-1; D is uncertain. The CDR3 totals 13 residues. The germline V gene has CDR1 MGHRA and CDR2 YSYEKL. V was trimmed by 1 base and J by 7 bases, leaving 8 bases between them. The CDR3 is CASSQGYSNEQFF. Here the CDR3 DNA reads TGCGCCAGCAGCCAAGGTTATTCGAATGAGCAGTTCTTC.

The J gene is TRBJ2-7, the V gene TRBV29-1; 8 bases agree with TRBD1. V lost 7 bases, J lost 7 bases, and 9 bases stayed unmatched. This CDR3 has 12 amino acids. The germline V gene encodes CDR1 SQVTM and CDR2 ANQGSEA. CDR3 coding DNA: TGCAGCGCCGGGACAGGACATCGGGAGCAGTACTTC. It codes for CSAGTGHREQYF.

This chain joins TRBV29-1 and TRBJ2-5, with D perhaps matching TRBD1 or TRBD2 (5 bases each). The ends were cut back, 4 bases at V and 7 bases at J, with 16 bases in the middle. This CDR3 spans 13 amino acids. Germline-derived CDR1 and CDR2 are SQVTM and ANQGSEA. The CDR3 region has the DNA TGCAGCGTTGTTGGGACCCTGACCGGGACCCAGTACTTC. Encoded protein: CSVVGTLTGTQYF.